A selection of T cell receptor beta chains follows, all from one sample in a study of blood T cell repertoires in COVID-19. Clones were sequenced by immunoSEQ multiplex PCR, and TCRdb holds only the in-frame ones, with some missing. Of over 250,000 clones in the sample, approximately 87% were seen once. The source material was PBMCs or T cells enriched from blood (not recorded which). These receptors came from a woman aged 30 to 39 who had recovered from COVID-19. CDR3s include the opening cysteine and the closing phenylalanine or tryptophan.

J,V,CDR3
TRBJ1-2,TRBV7-9,CASSLVRGNGYTF
TRBJ1-5,TRBV4-1,CASSQEWGESQPQHF
TRBJ1-3,TRBV9,CASSVVAGPGNTIYF
TRBJ2-7,TRBV6-5,CASRGGTVSYEQYF
TRBJ2-7,TRBV9,CASSYVDREKYF
TRBJ2-5,TRBV6-5,CASRGPGQTQETQYF
TRBJ2-1,TRBV2,CASNGDRGLAGLLSSYNEQFF
TRBJ2-2,TRBV10-3,CAISEVRGGSTGELFF
TRBJ2-1,TRBV2,CASSRLGTGLNEQFF
TRBJ2-7,TRBV5-4,CASSFSAGEQYEQYF
TRBJ2-1,TRBV7-3,CASSLVHGGANEQFF
TRBJ2-5,TRBV27,CASSFYGSGGARETQYF
TRBJ1-5,TRBV3-1/TRBV3-2,CASSPGGAGQPQHF
TRBJ1-2,TRBV4-2,CASSQGARTNYGYTF
TRBJ2-2,TRBV7-3,CASSSPPGELFF
TRBJ1-5,TRBV7-2,CASSLAGGSVNQPQHF
TRBJ2-7,TRBV18,CASSTLAGGDEQYF
TRBJ1-3,TRBV28,CASSLLASGNTIYF
TRBJ2-1,TRBV4-1,CASSPVILANNEQFF
TRBJ2-4,TRBV5-8,CASSSRVSLAKNIQYF
TRBJ2-7,TRBV6-5,CASGGQGSSYEQYF
TRBJ1-6,TRBV4-2,CASSQDAGLNSPLHF
TRBJ2-5,TRBV7-9,CASSLVREQETQYF
TRBJ1-1,TRBV7-9,CASSPGGAVNTEAFF
TRBJ1-3,TRBV4-3,CASSQDKGTGNTIYF
TRBJ2-5,TRBV6-2/TRBV6-3,CASSRAGLAGARVGTQYF
TRBJ2-5,TRBV5-1,CASSDTGVSETQYF
TRBJ1-2,TRBV5-8,CASSTFTGYYGYTF
TRBJ2-3,TRBV9,CASSVGGGPSTDTQYF
TRBJ1-5,TRBV5-1,CASSRDFNQPQHF
TRBJ1-1,TRBV5-4,CASEGVLNTEAFF
TRBJ2-1,TRBV7-9,CASSSSGTSSEQFF
TRBJ2-1,TRBV19,CASSTIWTAWNEQFF
TRBJ1-2,TRBV7-2,CASTPWPGSNYGYTF
TRBJ2-3,TRBV2,CASSEAAPVGQGITDTQYF
TRBJ2-7,TRBV9,CASSVTGQGDSYEQYF
TRBJ2-5,TRBV19,CASSIGTGGAETQYF